This TCR beta chain was identified in a study of Tregs in tolerant kidney transplant recipients. This table comes from immunoSEQ multiplex PCR, and its TCRdb copy is limited to in-frame clones, with some not included. The repertoire table contains some 30,000 clones. Recipients received nonmyeloablative bone marrow transplants from related graft donors, with transient mixed chimerism. This clonotype was sampled from a human patient who received a combined kidney and bone marrow transplant. Some T cells may be the graft donor's. The specimen was CD4+ T cells from blood (PBMCs), collected 24 months after the transplant.

CDR3 DNA, as far as it was read: TGTGCCAGTAGTACCATAGCGGGAGAAGGCTACGAG. This encodes CASSTIAGEGYE. The whole CDR3 sequence reads CASSTIAGEGYEQYF. The V gene is TRBV19, the J gene TRBJ2-7; 9 nucleotides align to TRBD2. The read terminates 3 residues ahead of where the CDR3 ends, so the germline J gene completes it. This CDR3 region has 15 residues. The V and J ends lost 4 bases and 3 bases, in that order; junction bases with no gene match: 7. Germline V gene sequence: CDR1 LNHDA, CDR2 SQIVND (reference sequence). The variable domain in full, completed from reference TRBV19 and TRBJ2-7, reads DGGITQSPKYLFRKEGQNVTLSCEQNLNHDAMYWYRQDPGQGLRLIYYSQIVNDFQKGDIAEGYSVSREKKESFPLTVTSAQKNPTAFYLCASSTIAGEGYEQYFGPGTRLTVT.